This TCR beta chain appears in the sequencing data of a study of T cells in women clearing cervical HPV infection listed by TCRdb under 2018. For context, the study as a whole: The cases were 20 to 25 women with histologically confirmed HPV16-related CIN3 or worse, and 2 of those women had invasive cancers. Controls were 25 women whose single incident HPV16 infection cleared within 12 months without precancer or cancer developing. Case blood was taken at the visit when the lesion was first identified, whereas control blood was taken when infection was no longer detected. Among cases, blood sampling came a median of roughly 140 days after lesion detection, with an interquartile range of about 80 to 210 days. Since only a few of the women had HLA typing available, the possibility that HLA type was acting as a confounder could not be ruled out. This exploratory proof-of-principle case-control study, nested within the Guanacaste HPV Natural History Study in Costa Rica, compared TCR repertoires among women with different cervical HPV16 outcomes. Cases and controls were matched on year of sample collection and on age within five years. Cases had a median age of around 32 years compared with 38 to 40 for controls, and baseline characteristics showed no significant differences between the groups. In the parent cohort, roughly 9,700 women aged 18 or older were enrolled in Guanacaste, Costa Rica, during about 1993 to 1994 and then followed for roughly seven years. As quality controls, five blinded duplicates were added to each group, bringing the total to about 60 samples made up of 50 participants and about ten replicates.

TCR beta CDR3 regions were amplified by multiplex PCR using the immunoSEQ assay from an average of 1200 ng genomic DNA per sample. The assay corrected primer bias using a complete synthetic TCR repertoire to establish an amplification baseline. Amplicons were sequenced on the Illumina platform. As for the original processing: Sequence errors were corrected by clustering with frequency ratios and a modified nearest-neighbor algorithm, and the sequences were then analyzed in the immunoSEQ Analyzer using IMGT gene definitions. TCR richness and evenness were averaged over 20 rarefaction repeats at each rarefaction depth, excluding samples with fewer sequences than the depth. V, D and J gene relative abundances were compared between groups with Wilcoxon rank sum tests, applying FDR correction. For the blinded duplicates, the intraclass correlation was 90% to 97% for TCR richness and averaged around 81% across roughly 65 gene segments. The clones in this table, taken by TCRdb from immuneACCESS, are in-frame only. Not every clone is retained; where verified, under half of the shortfall comes from an unresolved V gene, and the cause of the rest is unknown. The V and J calls and clone size come from that table; D and trimming were worked out from the DNA. This sample's clone table shows around 44,000 clones. The ten largest clones add up to 7% to 9.5% of the sample.

The study at large found these results: Because T-cell numbers per sample were unknown, differences in richness could reflect varying T-cell content rather than repertoire biology. TCR repertoire richness was significantly higher in CIN3+ cases than in controls across sequencing depths, while evenness did not differ. Random forest classifiers that combined richness and V gene abundances separated cases from controls with an estimated AUC of less than 0.85. Cases had lower TRBV6-7 relative abundance than controls (0.11% versus 0.16%; Bonferroni P = 0.0008). Whether associations preceded infection or resulted from infection could not be shown with the cross-sectional design, and effector/memory subsets and HPV-specific T cells were not isolated.

V loses 8 bases, J loses 1 base, and the germline ends lie 14 bases apart. The germline V gene encodes CDR1 MRHNA and CDR2 SNTAGT. Counted from cysteine to phenylalanine, this CDR3 has 14 amino acids. Of the CDR3's DNA, 33 bases were read; they are in frame from base 1. Every participant had a single incident cervical HPV16 infection, and prevalent HPV16 infections were excluded. Cervical HPV DNA was detected by MY09/MY11 PCR, and genotyping was performed by dot-blot hybridization. Fifteen mL of heparinized blood were centrifuged, and the buffy coat was split into aliquots, frozen at -30 degrees C, and then kept at -80 degrees C. QIAGEN kits were used to extract genomic DNA from buffy coat specimens. A remark on this clone: Its antigen remains undetermined. The CDR3 goes on 3 residues after the read ends, and that part is filled in from the germline J gene.

The TCR sequence derives from a woman aged 18 to 75 with a cervical HPV16 infection that either progressed to CIN3+ or cleared (not recorded which). Material: blood buffy coat. The V and J genes are TRBV6-4 and TRBJ2-5; possibly the D gene is TRBD2, per 6 matching bases. The CDR3 here reads CASYRGSGQETQYF. Partial CDR3 DNA: TGTGCCAGCTATCGAGGTAGCGGCCAAGAGACC.